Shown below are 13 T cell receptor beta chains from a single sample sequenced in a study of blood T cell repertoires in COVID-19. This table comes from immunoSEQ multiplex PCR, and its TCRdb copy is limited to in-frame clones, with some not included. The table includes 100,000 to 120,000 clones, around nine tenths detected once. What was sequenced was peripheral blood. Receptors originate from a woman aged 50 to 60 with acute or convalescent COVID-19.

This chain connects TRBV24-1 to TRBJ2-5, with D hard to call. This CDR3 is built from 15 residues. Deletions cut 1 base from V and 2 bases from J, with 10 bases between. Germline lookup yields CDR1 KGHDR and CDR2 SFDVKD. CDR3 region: CATSDFSGLQETQYF. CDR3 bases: TGTGCCACCAGTGATTTCTCAGGCCTTCAAGAGACCCAGTACTTC.

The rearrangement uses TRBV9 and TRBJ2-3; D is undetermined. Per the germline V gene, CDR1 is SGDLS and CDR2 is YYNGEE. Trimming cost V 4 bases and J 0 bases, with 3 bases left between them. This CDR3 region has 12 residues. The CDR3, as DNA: TGTGCCAGCAGCCTCAGCACAGATACGCAGTATTTT. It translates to CASSLSTDTQYF.

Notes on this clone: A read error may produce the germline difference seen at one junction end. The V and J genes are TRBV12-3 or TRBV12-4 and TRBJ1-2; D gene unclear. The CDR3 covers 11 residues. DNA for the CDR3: TGTGCCAGCGGTTTCAGGTTGACCATCTCCTTC. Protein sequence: CASGFRLTISF.

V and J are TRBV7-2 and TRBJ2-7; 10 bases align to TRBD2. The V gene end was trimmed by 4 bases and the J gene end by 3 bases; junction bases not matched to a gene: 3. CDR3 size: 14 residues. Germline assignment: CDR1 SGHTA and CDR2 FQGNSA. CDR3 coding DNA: TGTGCCAGCAGCTCCGGGACTAGCGTCTACGAGCAGTACTTC. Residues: CASSSGTSVYEQYF.

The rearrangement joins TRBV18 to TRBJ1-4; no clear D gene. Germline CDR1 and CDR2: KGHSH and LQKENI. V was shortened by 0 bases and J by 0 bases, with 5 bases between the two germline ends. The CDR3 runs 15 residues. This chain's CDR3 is CASSPPAATNEKLFF. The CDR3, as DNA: TGTGCCAGCTCACCACCGGCGGCAACTAATGAAAAACTGTTTTTT.

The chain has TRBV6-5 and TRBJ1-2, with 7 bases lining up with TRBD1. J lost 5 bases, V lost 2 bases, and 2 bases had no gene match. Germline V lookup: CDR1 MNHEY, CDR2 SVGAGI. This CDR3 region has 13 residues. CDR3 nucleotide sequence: TGTGCCAGCAGTTACAAGGGGGCGTATGGCTACACCTTC. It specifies CASSYKGAYGYTF.

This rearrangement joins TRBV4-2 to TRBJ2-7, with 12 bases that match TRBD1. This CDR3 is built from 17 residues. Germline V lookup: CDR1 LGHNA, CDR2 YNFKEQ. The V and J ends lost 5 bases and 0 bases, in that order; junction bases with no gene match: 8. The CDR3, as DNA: TGTGCCAGCAGCGCCCCCGGGACAGGGGGCCACTCCTACGAGCAGTACTTC. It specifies CASSAPGTGGHSYEQYF.

The CDR3 reads CASSYSGTGNYGYTF. The CDR3 nucleotides read TGTGCCAGCAGTTACTCCGGGACAGGGAACTATGGCTACACCTTC. The chain links TRBV6-2 or TRBV6-3 to TRBJ1-2; 9 nucleotides match TRBD1. Germline lookup yields CDR1 MNHEY and CDR2 SVGEGT. Trimming took 0 bases from V and 2 from J; bases not matched to a gene: 1. The CDR3 is made up of 15 amino acids.

CDR3 bases: TGTGCCAGCAGCCAACTTTCCAGGCGAAACACCGGGGAGCTGTTTTTT. It specifies CASSQLSRRNTGELFF. The chain employs TRBV3-1 (or the pseudogene TRBV3-2) and TRBJ2-2; the D is unclear. The CDR3 is 16 residues long. The V gene lost 2 bases and the J gene lost 2 bases, with 12 bases spanning the gap. Germline V gene data show CDR1 as LGHDT and CDR2 as YNNKEL (reference sequence).

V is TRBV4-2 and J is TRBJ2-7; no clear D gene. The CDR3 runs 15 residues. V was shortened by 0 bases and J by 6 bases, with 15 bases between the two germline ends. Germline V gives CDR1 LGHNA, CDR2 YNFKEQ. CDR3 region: CASSQEWRSMGEQYF. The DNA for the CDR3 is TGTGCCAGCAGCCAAGAATGGCGGTCGATGGGCGAGCAGTACTTC.

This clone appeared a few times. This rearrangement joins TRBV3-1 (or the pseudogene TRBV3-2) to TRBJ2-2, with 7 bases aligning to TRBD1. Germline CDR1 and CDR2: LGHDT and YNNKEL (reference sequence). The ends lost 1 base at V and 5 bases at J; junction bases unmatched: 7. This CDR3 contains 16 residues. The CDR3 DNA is TGTGCCAGCAGCCAAGTAAGGGGGCTACGGACCGGGGAGCTGTTTTTT. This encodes CASSQVRGLRTGELFF.

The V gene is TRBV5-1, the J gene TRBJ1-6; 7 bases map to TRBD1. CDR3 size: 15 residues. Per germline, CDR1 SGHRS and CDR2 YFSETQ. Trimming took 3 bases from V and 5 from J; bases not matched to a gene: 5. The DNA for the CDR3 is TGCGCCAGCAGCTCCCGGACAGGCGATAATTCACCCCTCCACTTT. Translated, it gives CASSSRTGDNSPLHF.

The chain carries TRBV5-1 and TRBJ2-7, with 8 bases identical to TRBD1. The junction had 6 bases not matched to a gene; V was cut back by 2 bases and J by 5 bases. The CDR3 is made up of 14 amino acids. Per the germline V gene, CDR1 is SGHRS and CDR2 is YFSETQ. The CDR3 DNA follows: TGCGCCAGCAGCTTACAGGGGGAGCTGCACGAGCAGTACTTC. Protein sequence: CASSLQGELHEQYF.